A single sample gave rise to the 8 T cell receptor beta chains below, sequenced in a study of blood T cell repertoires in COVID-19. The assay was immunoSEQ multiplex PCR, and TCRdb's table has in-frame clones only and misses some. This repertoire shows 90,000 to 100,000 clones, 82% found once; its top ten account for 15% to 20%. Sequences were obtained from peripheral blood. The origin of the receptors is a man older than 75 with acute or convalescent COVID-19.

This clone has a single count. The J gene is TRBJ1-6, the V gene TRBV5-4; 7 nucleotides align to TRBD1. This CDR3 spans 14 amino acids. V dropped 3 bases and J dropped 5; count of bases not matched to a gene: 2. Germline assignment: CDR1 SGHNT and CDR2 YYREEE (reference sequence). The CDR3 sequence is CASSSGQHNSPLHF. The CDR3 DNA follows: TGTGCCAGCAGCTCGGGACAGCATAATTCACCCCTCCACTTT. The variable domain in full, completed from reference TRBV5-4 and TRBJ1-6, reads ETGVTQSPTHLIKTRGQQVTLRCSSQSGHNTVSWYQQALGQGPQFIFQYYREEENGRGNFPPRFSGLQFPNYSSELNVNALELDDSALYLCASSSGQHNSPLHFGNGTRLTVT.

The genes are TRBV13 and TRBJ2-1; D uncertain. CDR1 and CDR2 from the germline V gene are PRHDT and FYEKMQ (reference sequence). The CDR3 has 11 residues. V was cut by 5 bases and J by 4 bases, with 3 bases left in between. CDR3 amino acids: CASSQYNEQFF. The CDR3 region has the DNA TGTGCCAGCAGCCAATACAATGAGCAGTTCTTC.

The chain carries TRBV5-6 and TRBJ2-7, with 7 nucleotides matching TRBD1. This CDR3 spans 14 amino acids. J lost 2 bases, V lost 5 bases, and 7 bases had no gene match. Germline V gene data show CDR1 as SGHDT and CDR2 as YYEEEE. Here the CDR3 reads CASRAGTAAYEQYF. The CDR3 DNA follows: TGTGCCAGCAGAGCCGGGACAGCAGCCTACGAGCAGTACTTC.

This clone was detected only once. The chain employs TRBV19 and TRBJ2-5, with D possibly TRBD1 on 6 matching bases. V lost 5 bases to trimming and J lost 5 bases, with 15 bases between them. The V gene's germline CDR1 is LNHDA and CDR2 SQIVND (reference sequence). This CDR3 comprises 14 residues. As DNA, the CDR3 is TGTGCCAGTAGTCGCCGGACAGAGGGGGAGACCCAGTACTTC. This sequence encodes CASSRRTEGETQYF.

V and J are TRBV7-6 and TRBJ2-7; D unclear. Germline V gives CDR1 SGHVS, CDR2 FNYEAQ. Trimming removed 3 bases from V and 2 bases from J, with 11 bases in between. The length of the CDR3 is 14 residues. CDR3 sequence reads: CASSLGQVTYEQYF. The CDR3, as DNA: TGTGCCAGCAGCTTGGGCCAGGTCACCTACGAGCAGTACTTC.

The J gene is TRBJ1-5, the V gene TRBV3-1 (or the pseudogene TRBV3-2); D gene unclear. V lost 3 bases, J lost 0 bases, and 6 bases lay in between. The CDR3 length is 14 residues. Germline-derived CDR1 and CDR2 are LGHDT and YNNKEL (reference sequence). The CDR3 nucleotides are TGTGCCAGCAGCCACAGATCTAGCAATCAGCCCCAGCATTTT. Translated, it gives CASSHRSSNQPQHF.

The chain couples TRBV6-4 to TRBJ2-1; 7 nucleotides agree with TRBD2. Trimming took 5 bases from V and 10 from J; bases not matched to a gene: 11. The CDR3 consists of 14 residues. Germline V gene sequence: CDR1 MRHNA, CDR2 SNTAGT. CDR3 loop: CASSLAVSAGEQFF. DNA for the CDR3: TGTGCCAGCAGTCTAGCGGTGTCCGCAGGAGAGCAGTTCTTC.

The V gene is TRBV9, the J gene TRBJ1-6, with TRBD1 matching over 9 bases. The CDR3 loop spans 14 amino acids. V dropped 4 bases and J dropped 10; count of bases not matched to a gene: 6. Germline CDR1 and CDR2: SGDLS and YYNGEE. CDR3 protein: CASSMRTGDSPLHF. CDR3 DNA: TGTGCCAGCAGCATGCGGACAGGGGACTCACCCCTCCACTTT.